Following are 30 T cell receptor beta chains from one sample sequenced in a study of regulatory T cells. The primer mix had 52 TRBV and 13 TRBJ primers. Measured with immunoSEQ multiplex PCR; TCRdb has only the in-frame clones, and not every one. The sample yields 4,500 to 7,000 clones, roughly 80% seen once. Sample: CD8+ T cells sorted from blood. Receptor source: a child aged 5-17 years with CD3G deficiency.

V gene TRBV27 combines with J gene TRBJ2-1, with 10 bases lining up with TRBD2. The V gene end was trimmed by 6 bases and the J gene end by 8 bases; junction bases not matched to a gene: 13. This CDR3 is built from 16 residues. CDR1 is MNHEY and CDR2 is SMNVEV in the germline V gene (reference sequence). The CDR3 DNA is TGTGCCAGCAGCCCCCGTAGGCTAGCGGGAGACTATGAGCAGTTCTTC. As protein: CASSPRRLAGDYEQFF.

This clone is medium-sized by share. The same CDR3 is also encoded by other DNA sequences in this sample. CDR3 sequence reads: CASSLGRGDEQFF. For the CDR3, the DNA is TGTGCCAGCAGCTTAGGCCGGGGCGATGAGCAGTTCTTC. The chain recombines TRBV7-9 with TRBJ2-1; D is perhaps TRBD1 or TRBD2 (5 bases each). The V gene's germline CDR1 is SEHNR and CDR2 FQNEAQ (reference sequence). This CDR3 region has 13 residues. The germline V and J ends were trimmed by 1 base and 8 bases, with 9 bases remaining between them.

CDR3 DNA: TGTGCCAGCAGCCCACCGGGACCTACCTATGAGAGAGAAGCCAAAAACATTCAGTACTTC. Protein: CASSPPGPTYEREAKNIQYF. The chain carries TRBV4-2 and TRBJ2-4; D is perhaps TRBD1 or TRBD2 (5 bases each). Germline values: CDR1 LGHNA, CDR2 YNFKEQ. CDR3 length equals 20 residues. Trimming cost V 4 bases and J 0 bases, with 25 bases left between them.

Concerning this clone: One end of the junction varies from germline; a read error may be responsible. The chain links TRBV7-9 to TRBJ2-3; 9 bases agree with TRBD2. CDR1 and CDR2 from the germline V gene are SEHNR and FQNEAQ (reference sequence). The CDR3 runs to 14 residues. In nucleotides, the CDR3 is TGTGCCAGCAGCTTTAGCGGGAGCACGGATACGCAGTATTTT. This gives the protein CASSFSGSTDTQYF.

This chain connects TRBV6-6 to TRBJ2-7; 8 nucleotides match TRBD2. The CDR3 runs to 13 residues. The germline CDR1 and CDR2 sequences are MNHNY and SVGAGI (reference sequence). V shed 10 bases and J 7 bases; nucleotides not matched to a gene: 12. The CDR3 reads CATAGAGVGEQYF. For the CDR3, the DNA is TGTGCCACCGCGGGAGCGGGAGTCGGAGAGCAGTACTTC.

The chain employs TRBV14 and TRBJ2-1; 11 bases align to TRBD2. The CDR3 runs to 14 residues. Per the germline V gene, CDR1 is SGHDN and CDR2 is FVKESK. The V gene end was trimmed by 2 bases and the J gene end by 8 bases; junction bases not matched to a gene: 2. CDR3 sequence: CASSQTSGSYEQFF. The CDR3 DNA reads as TGTGCCAGCAGCCAAACTAGCGGGAGCTATGAGCAGTTCTTC.

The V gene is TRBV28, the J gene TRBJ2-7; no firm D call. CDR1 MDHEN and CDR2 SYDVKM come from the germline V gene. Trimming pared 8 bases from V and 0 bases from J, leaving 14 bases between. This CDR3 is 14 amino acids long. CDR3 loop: CASRETSSSYEQYF. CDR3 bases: TGTGCCAGCCGAGAGACCTCGAGCTCCTACGAGCAGTACTTC.

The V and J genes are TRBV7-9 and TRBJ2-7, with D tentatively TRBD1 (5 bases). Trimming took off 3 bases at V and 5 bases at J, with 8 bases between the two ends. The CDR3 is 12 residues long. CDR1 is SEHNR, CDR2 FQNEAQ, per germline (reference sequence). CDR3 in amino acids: CASSFGRDEQYF. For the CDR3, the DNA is TGTGCCAGCAGCTTCGGCAGGGACGAGCAGTACTTC.

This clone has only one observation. CDR3 in amino acids: CASSPGTTSTDTQYF. Here the CDR3 DNA reads TGTGCCAGCAGTCCTGGGACTACAAGCACAGATACGCAGTATTTT. The rearrangement links TRBV28 to TRBJ2-3; 7 positions match TRBD2. V lost 5 bases to trimming and J lost 0 bases; unmatched junction nucleotides: 5. The germline V gene encodes CDR1 MDHEN and CDR2 SYDVKM. CDR3 length: 15 amino acids.

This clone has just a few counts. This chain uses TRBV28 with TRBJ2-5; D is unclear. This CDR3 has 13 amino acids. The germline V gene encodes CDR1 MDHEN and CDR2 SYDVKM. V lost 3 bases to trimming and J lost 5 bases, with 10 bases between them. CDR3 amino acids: CASSFNNRETQYF. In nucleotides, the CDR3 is TGTGCCAGCAGTTTTAACAATCGGGAGACCCAGTACTTC.

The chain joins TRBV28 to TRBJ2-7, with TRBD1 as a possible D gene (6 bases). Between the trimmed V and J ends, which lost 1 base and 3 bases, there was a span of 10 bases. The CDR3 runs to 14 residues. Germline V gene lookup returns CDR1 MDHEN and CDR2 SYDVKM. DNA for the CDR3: TGTGCCAGCAGTTTATCGACAGGAGGCTACGAGCAGTACTTC. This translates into CASSLSTGGYEQYF.

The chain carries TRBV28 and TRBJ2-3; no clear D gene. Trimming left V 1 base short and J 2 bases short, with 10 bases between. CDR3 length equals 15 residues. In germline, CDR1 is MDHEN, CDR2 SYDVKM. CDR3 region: CASSLFSSLTDTQYF. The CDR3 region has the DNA TGTGCCAGCAGTTTATTCAGTTCTCTCACAGATACGCAGTATTTT.

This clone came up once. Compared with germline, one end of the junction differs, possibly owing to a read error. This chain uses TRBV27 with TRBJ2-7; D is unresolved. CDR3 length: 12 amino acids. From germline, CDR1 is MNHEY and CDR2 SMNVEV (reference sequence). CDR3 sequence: CASSAIGTAPNF. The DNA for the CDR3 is TGTGCCAGCAGTGCTATTGGAACAGCCCCGAACTTC.

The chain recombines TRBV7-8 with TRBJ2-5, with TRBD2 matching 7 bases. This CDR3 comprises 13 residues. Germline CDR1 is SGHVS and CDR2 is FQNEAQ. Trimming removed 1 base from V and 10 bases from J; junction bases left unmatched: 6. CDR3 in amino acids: CASSLEARDYQYF. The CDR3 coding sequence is TGTGCCAGCAGCTTAGAGGCCCGGGACTACCAGTACTTC.

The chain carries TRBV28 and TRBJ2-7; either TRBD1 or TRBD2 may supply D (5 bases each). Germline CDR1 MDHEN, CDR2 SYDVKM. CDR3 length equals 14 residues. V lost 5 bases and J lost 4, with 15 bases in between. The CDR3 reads CASSRGRRFYEQYF. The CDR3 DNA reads TGTGCCAGCAGTAGGGGACGGAGGTTTTACGAGCAGTACTTC. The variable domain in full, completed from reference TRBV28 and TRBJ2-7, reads DVKVTQSSRYLVKRTGEKVFLECVQDMDHENMFWYRQDPGLGLRLIYFSYDVKMKEKGDIPEGYSVSREKKERFSLILESASTNQTSMYLCASSRGRRFYEQYFGPGTRLTVT.

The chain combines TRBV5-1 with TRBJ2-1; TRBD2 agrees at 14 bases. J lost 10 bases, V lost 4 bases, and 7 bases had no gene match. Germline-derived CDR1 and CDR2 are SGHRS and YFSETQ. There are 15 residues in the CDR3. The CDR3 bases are TGCGCCAGCAGCACGGGACTAGCGGGAGTAGAGGAGCAGTTCTTC. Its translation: CASSTGLAGVEEQFF.

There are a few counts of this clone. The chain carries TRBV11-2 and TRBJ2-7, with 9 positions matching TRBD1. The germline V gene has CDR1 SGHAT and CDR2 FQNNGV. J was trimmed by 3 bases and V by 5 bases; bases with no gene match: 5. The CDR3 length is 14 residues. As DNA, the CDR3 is TGTGCCAGCAGCCAATCGACAGGGGGCTACGAGCAGTACTTC. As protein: CASSQSTGGYEQYF. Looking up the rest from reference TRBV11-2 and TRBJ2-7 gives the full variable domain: EAGVAQSPRYKIIEKRQSVAFWCNPISGHATLYWYQQILGQGPKLLIQFQNNGVVDDSQLPKDRFSAERLKGVDSTLKIQPAKLEDSAVYLCASSQSTGGYEQYFGPGTRLTVT.

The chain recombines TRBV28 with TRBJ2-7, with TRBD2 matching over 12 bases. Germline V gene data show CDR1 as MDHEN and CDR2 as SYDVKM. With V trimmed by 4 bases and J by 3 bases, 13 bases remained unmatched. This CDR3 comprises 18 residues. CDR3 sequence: CASSSTSGRGKGYYEQYF. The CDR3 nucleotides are TGTGCCAGCAGTTCGACTAGCGGGAGAGGTAAAGGGTACTACGAGCAGTACTTC.

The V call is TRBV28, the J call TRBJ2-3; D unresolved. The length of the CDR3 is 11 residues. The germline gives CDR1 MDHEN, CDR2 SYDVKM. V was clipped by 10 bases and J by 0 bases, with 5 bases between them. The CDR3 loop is CATTSTDTQYF. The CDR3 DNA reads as TGTGCCACGACAAGCACAGATACGCAGTATTTT.

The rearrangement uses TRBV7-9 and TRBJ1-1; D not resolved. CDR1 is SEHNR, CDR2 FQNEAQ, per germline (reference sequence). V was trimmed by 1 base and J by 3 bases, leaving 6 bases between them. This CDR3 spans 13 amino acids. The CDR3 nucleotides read TGTGCCAGCAGCTTAGTCGCCCACACTGAAGCTTTCTTT. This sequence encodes CASSLVAHTEAFF.

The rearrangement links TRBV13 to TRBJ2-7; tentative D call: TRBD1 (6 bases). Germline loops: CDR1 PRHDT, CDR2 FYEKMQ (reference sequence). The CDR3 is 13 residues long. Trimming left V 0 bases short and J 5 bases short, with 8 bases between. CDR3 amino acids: CASSLGQGNEQYF. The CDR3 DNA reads TGTGCCAGCAGCTTAGGCCAGGGGAACGAGCAGTACTTC.

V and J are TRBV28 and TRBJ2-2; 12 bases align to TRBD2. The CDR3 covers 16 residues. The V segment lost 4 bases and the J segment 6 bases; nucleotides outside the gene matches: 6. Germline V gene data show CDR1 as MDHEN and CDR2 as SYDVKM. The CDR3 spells CASSSRTSGKPGELFF. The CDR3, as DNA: TGTGCCAGCAGTTCCAGGACTAGCGGGAAGCCCGGGGAGCTGTTTTTT.

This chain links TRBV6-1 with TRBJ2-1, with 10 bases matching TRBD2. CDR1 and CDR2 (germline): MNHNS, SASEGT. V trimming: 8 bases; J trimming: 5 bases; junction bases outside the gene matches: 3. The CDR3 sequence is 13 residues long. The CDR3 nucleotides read TGTGCCAGCGCAGCGGGAGGGCACAATGAGCAGTTCTTC. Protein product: CASAAGGHNEQFF.

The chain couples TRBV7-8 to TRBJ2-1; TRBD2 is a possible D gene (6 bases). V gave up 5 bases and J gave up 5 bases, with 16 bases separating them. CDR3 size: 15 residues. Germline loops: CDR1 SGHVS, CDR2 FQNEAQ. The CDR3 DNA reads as TGTGCCAGCAGCGGGCCCGGGACTGGGGACAATGAGCAGTTCTTC. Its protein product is CASSGPGTGDNEQFF.

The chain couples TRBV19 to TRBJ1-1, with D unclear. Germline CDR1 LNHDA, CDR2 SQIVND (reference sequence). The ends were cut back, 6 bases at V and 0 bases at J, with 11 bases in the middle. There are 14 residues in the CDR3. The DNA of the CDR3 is TGTGCCAGTAGGCCGGGAGGTCTGAACACTGAAGCTTTCTTT. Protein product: CASRPGGLNTEAFF.

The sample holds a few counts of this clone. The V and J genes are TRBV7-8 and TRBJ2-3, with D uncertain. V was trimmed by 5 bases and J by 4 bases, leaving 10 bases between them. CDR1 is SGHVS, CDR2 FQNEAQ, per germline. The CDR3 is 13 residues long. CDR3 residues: CASSRHRADTQYF. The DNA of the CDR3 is TGTGCCAGCAGCCGCCATCGGGCAGATACGCAGTATTTT.

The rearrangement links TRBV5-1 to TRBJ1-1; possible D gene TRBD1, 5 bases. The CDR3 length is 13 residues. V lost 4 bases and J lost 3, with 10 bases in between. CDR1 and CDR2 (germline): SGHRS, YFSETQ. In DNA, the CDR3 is TGCGCCAGCAGCCGGCGGGGGGACACTGAAGCTTTCTTT. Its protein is CASSRRGDTEAFF.

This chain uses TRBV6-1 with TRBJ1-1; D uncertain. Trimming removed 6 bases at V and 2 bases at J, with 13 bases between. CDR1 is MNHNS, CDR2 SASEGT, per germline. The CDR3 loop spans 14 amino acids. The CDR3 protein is CASSRRWINTEAFF. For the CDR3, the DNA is TGTGCCAGCAGCCGCCGATGGATTAACACTGAAGCTTTCTTT.

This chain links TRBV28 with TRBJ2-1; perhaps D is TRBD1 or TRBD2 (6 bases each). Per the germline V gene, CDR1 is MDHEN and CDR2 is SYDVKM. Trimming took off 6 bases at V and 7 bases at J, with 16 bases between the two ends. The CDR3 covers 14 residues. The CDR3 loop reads CASSFLTGANEQFF. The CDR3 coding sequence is TGTGCCAGCAGCTTCCTTACGGGGGCTAATGAGCAGTTCTTC.

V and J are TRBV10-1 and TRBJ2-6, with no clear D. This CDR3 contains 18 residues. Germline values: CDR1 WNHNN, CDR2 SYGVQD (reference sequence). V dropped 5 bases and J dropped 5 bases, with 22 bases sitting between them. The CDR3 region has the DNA TGCGCCAGCAGTCACCAAGCAATCGCACAAAGTCGGGCCAACGTCCTGACTTTC. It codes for CASSHQAIAQSRANVLTF.